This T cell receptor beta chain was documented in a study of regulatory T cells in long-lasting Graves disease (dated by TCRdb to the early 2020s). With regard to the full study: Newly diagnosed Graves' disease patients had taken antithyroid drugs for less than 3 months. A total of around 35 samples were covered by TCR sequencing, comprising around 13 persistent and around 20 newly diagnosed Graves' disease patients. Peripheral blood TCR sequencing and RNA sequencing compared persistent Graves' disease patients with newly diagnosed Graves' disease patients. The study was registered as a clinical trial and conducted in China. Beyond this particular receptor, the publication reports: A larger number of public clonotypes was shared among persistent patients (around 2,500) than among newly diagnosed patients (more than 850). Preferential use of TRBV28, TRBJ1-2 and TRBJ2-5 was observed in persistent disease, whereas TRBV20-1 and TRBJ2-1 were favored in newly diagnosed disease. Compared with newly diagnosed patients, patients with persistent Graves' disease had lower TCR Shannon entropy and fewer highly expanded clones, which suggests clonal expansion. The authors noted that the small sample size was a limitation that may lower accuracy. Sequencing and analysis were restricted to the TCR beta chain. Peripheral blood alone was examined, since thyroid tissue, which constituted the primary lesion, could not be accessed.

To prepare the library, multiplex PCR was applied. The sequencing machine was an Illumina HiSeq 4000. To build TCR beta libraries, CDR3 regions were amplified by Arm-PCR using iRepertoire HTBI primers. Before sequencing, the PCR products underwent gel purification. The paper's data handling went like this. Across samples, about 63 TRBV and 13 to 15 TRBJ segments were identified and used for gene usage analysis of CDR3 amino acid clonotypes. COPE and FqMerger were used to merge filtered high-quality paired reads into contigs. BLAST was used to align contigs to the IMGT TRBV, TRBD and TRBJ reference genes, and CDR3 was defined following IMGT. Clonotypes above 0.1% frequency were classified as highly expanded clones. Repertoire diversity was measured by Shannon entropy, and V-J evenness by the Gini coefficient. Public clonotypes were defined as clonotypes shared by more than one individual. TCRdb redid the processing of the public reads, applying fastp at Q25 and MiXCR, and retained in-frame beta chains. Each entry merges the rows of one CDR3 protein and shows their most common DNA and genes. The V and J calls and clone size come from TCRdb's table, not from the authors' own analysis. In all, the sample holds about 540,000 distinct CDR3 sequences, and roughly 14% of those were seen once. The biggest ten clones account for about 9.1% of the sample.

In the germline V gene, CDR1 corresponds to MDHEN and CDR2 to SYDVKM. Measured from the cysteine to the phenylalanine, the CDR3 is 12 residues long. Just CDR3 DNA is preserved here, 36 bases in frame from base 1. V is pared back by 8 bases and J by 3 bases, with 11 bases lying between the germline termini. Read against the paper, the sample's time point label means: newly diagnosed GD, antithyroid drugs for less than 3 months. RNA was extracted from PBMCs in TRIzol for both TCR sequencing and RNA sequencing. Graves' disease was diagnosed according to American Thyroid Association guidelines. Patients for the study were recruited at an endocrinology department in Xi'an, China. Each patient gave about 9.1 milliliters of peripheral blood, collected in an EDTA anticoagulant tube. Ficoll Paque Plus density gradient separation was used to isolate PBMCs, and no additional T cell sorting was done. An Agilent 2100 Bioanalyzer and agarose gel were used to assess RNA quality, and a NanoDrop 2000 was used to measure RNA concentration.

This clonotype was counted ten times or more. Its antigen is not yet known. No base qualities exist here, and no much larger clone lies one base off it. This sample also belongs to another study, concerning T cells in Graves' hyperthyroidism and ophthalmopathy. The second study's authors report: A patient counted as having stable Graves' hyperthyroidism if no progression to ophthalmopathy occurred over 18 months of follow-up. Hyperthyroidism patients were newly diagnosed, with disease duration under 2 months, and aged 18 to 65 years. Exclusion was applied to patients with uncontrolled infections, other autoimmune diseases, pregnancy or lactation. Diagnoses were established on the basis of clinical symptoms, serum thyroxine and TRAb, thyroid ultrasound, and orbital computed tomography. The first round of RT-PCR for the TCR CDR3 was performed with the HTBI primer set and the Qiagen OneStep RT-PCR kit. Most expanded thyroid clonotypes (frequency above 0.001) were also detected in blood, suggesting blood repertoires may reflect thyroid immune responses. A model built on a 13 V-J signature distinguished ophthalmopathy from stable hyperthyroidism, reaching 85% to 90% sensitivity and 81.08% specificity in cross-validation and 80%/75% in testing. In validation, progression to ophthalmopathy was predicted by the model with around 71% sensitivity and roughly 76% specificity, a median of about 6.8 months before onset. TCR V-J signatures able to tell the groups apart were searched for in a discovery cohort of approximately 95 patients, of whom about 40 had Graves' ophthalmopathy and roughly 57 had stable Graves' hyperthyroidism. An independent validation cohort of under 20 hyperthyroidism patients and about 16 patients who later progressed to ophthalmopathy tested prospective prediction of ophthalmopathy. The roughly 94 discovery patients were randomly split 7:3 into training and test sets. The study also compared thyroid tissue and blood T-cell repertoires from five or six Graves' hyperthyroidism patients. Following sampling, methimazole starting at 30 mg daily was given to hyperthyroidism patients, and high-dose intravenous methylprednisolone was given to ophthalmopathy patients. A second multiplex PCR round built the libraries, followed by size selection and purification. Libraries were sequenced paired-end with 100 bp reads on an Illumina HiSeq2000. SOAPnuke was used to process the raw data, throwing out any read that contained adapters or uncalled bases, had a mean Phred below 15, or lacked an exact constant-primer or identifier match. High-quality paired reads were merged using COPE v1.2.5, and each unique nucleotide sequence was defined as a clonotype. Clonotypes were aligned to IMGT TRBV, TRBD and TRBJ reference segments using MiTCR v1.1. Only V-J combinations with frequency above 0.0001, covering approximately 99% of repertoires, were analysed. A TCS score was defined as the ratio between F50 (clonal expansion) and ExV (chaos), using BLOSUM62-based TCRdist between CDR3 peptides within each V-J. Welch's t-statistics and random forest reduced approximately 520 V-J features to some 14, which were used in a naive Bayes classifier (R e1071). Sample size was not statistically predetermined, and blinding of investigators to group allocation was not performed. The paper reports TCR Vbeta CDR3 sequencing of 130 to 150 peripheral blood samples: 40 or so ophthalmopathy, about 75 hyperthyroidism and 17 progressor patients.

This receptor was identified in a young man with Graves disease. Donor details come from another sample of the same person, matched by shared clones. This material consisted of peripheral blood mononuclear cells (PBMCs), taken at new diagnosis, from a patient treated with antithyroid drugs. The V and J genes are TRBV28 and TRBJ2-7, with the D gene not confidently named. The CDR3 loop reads CASASRVYEQYF. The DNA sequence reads TGTGCCAGCGCGTCAAGGGTCTACGAGCAGTACTTC.